The clone carrying this T cell receptor beta chain was seen many times. Its antigen is still unknown. The record originates from a study of CD8 T cells in ankylosing spondylitis. Study-wide results and limits: Matched ankylosing spondylitis synovial fluid reportedly showed significant enrichment of disease-linked clones. Disease-linked clones bore a CD8+ phenotype and were relatively rare in peripheral blood. It appeared that ankylosing spondylitis blood was characterized by a TCR beta motif of several highly homologous variants.

Quantitative barcoded 5'-RACE was used to prepare TCR beta libraries. MiXCR was run by TCRdb on the 5' RACE reads, yielding one entry per CDR3 protein. This repertoire shows fewer than 250,000 distinct CDR3 sequences, 8% to 11% found once; its top ten account for 21%. Germline assignment: CDR1 MDHEN and CDR2 SYDVKM. V gave up 9 bases and J gave up 3 bases, with 16 bases separating them. CDR3 length equals 14 residues. The chain carries TRBV28 and TRBJ2-3; D might be TRBD1 or TRBD2, each matching 5 bases. The TCR sequence derives from a male donor with ankylosing spondylitis or in good health (not recorded which). Sequenced: blood, either unsorted or a sorted T cell fraction (not recorded which). CDR3 region: CASNSAGGTDTQYF. DNA for the CDR3: TGTGCCAGTAACAGTGCTGGGGGAACAGATACGCAGTATTTT.